This T cell receptor beta chain was profiled in a study of esophageal squamous cell carcinoma tumors (dated by TCRdb to about 2021). Notes on the research overall: Immuno relation high and low groups were defined by principal component analysis with K-means clustering applied to immunohistochemical T-cell and checkpoint marker values. The wider cohort comprised some 50 surgically treated esophageal squamous cell carcinoma patients in Japan, with some 20 high and approximately 30 low immuno relation cases. The goal of the study was to evaluate both the diversity of the TCR repertoire and the shared TCR repertoires of T cells inside the tumor environment of esophageal squamous cell carcinoma. TCR sequencing was performed on approximately ten patients, consisting of five randomly selected high immuno relation cases and five background-matched low immuno relation cases. The 10 cases yielded over 1.5 million total TCRalpha reads and some 1.3 million total TCRbeta reads, of which around 29,000 and 37,000, respectively, were unique.

For CDR1 and CDR2, the germline V gene lists SGHVS and FNYEAQ. The V end loses 1 base and the J end loses 1 base, and a stretch of 1 base separates them. The CDR3 goes from the cysteine to the phenylalanine over 13 residues. The kept DNA is CDR3 alone, 39 bases in frame from the first base. Anyone who had received neoadjuvant chemotherapy or who was missing clinical information was not enrolled. The TCR-sequenced cases shown were male, and subtotal esophagectomy with 2- or 3-field lymphadenectomy was performed in the TCR-sequenced cases shown. No T-cell sorting was done; instead, RNA was pulled from bulk tumor tissue sections using a Qiagen AllPrep kit. Until RNA extraction, small sections of surgically resected tumor tissue were kept in RNAlater reagent at -80 degrees C. The library came from 5' RACE. The PCR step used KAPA HiFi along with constant-region primers for TCRalpha or TCRbeta and a P20EA primer, and a nested second PCR with CA2 or CB2 followed. TCR genes were amplified by unbiased adaptor ligation RT-PCR, with reverse transcription by Superscript III and a polyT18-containing BSL-18E primer. Following second-strand synthesis and blunting, the P10EA/P20EA adaptor was ligated to the 5' end of the cDNA, and NotI digestion was then performed. The first and second PCRs ran 20 cycles of 98°C for 20 s, 65°C for 30 s and 72°C for 1 min. The Nextera XT Index kit v2 Set A was used to index the amplicons, which were then pooled in equimolar amounts and quantified with a Qubit 2.0 Fluorometer. Sequencing used the Illumina MiSeq platform with 2x300 bp paired-end reads. The authors' pipeline ran thus. Using Repertoire Genesis software ver.1.0, reads were assigned to V and J genes based on the highest identity to IMGT reference sequences. CDR3 was defined as the region from Cys104 to Phe118 plus Gly119 and was translated, and unique sequence reads were defined as those with distinct V, J and CDR3 amino acids. Shared V|J combinations were selected as significant in both a Fisher's exact test in edgeR and a Mann Whitney U test. After singletons were removed and 500 repertoire combinations were bootstrapped, the repertoire dissimilarity index was calculated using the R rdi package. TCRdb applied fastp at Q25 and MiXCR to the public reads, then kept only in-frame beta chains. Entries that share a CDR3 protein sequence are merged under the most common genes and DNA. The V and J calls and clone size come from TCRdb's table, not from the authors' own analysis. The table for this sample lists 85 to 100 distinct CDR3 sequences.

Relative to its sample, this clonotype is hyperexpanded (1% or more). Its specific antigen is unknown. No per-base quality is available; no much larger clone lies one base away. The full study reports these points: Only a few cases were included in the TCR repertoire analysis, and no investigation at the CDR3 clonotype level was performed. Over 26 TRAV|TRAJ and around 24 TRBV|TRBJ combinations appeared shared among high immuno relation cases, including TRAV13-1|TRAJ22 and TRBV7-9|TRBJ2-7. Because TCRalpha and TCRbeta chains were sequenced separately, chain pairing and recognized antigens remained unknown. Of the roughly ten cases, three showed one dominant TCRalpha VJ recombination along with apparently reduced TCRalpha diversity. Because TCRalphabeta repertoire variation was large, shared V|J recombination candidates may have been selected by chance. No difference in total TCR repertoire counts was observed between groups, whereas significant repertoire counts were found to be higher in the high immuno relation group.

This chain joins TRBV7-6 to TRBJ2-2, with the D gene uncertain. Sample: tumor tissue. The clonotype was recovered from a man between 50 and 80 years old with esophageal squamous cell carcinoma. In nucleotide form, the sequence is TGTGCCAGCAGCTTAGGGAACACCGGGGAGCTGTTTTTT. Translation gives CASSLGNTGELFF. Beyond the CDR3, the reference TRBV7-6 and TRBJ2-2 genes provide the residues; the full variable domain reads: GAGVSQSPRYKVTKRGQDVALRCDPISGHVSLYWYRQALGQGPEFLTYFNYEAQQDKSGLPNDRFSAERPEGSISTLTIQRTEQRDSAMYRCASSLGNTGELFFGEGSRLTVL.